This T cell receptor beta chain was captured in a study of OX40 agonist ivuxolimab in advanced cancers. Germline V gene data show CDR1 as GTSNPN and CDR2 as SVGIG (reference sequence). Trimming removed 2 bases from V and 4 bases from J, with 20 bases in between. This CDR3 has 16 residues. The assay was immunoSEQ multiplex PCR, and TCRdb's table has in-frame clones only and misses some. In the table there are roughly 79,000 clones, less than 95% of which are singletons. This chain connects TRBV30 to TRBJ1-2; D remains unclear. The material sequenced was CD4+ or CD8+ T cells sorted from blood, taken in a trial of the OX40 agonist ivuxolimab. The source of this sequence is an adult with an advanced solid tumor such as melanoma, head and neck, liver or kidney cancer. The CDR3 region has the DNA TGTGCCTGGAGTAACCCCGCGGAGGGAGGAAGCTATGGCTACACCTTC. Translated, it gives CAWSNPAEGGSYGYTF.